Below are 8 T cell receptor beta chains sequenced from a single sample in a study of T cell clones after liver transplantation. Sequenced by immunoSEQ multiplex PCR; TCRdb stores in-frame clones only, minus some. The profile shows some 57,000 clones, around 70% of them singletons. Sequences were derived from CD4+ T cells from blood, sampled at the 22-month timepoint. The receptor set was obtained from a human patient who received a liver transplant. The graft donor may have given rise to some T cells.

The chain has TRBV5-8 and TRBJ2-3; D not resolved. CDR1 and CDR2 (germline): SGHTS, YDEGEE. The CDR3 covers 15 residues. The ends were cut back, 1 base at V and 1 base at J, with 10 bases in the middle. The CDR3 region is CASSLYRSGTDTQYF. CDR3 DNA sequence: TGTGCCAGCAGCTTGTACCGCAGTGGCACAGATACGCAGTATTTT.

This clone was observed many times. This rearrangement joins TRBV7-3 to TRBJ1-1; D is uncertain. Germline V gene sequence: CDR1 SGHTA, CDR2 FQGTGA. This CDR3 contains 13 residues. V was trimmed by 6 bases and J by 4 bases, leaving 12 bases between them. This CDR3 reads CASSANAFTEAFF. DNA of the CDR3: TGTGCCAGCAGTGCAAATGCTTTCACTGAAGCTTTCTTT. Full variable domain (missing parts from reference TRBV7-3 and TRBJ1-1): GAGVSQTPSNKVTEKGKYVELRCDPISGHTALYWYRQSLGQGPEFLIYFQGTGAADDSGLPNDRFFAVRPEGSVSTLKIQRTERGDSAVYLCASSANAFTEAFFGQGTRLTVV.

This CDR3 reads CASSAEAGGGKHLPTGELFF. Written as DNA, the CDR3 is TGCGCCAGCAGTGCAGAGGCAGGGGGGGGCAAGCATCTACCTACCGGGGAGCTGTTTTTT. This chain connects TRBV4-1 to TRBJ2-2; D possibly uses TRBD1 or TRBD2 (7 bases each). The CDR3 covers 20 residues. Germline-derived CDR1 and CDR2 are MGHRA and YSYEKL. Trimming took 6 bases from V and 5 from J, leaving 31 bases between them.

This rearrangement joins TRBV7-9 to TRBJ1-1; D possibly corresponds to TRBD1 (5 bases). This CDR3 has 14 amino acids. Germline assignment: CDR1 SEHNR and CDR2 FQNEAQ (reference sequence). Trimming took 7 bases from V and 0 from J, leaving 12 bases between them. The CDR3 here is CASNEGTVNTEAFF. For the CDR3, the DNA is TGTGCCAGCAATGAAGGGACCGTGAACACTGAAGCTTTCTTT.

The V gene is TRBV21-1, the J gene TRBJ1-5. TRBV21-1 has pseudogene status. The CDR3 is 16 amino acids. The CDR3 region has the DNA TGTGCCAGCAGGAAAGGGCCCTGGCGGCGGGTACAGCCCCAGCATTTT. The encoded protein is CASRKGPWRRVQPQHF.

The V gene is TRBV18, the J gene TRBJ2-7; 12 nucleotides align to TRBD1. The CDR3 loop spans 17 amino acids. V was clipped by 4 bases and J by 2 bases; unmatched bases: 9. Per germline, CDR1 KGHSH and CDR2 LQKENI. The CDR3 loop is CASSRGQGAIMPYEQYF. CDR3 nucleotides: TGTGCCAGCTCACGGGGACAGGGGGCGATTATGCCCTACGAGCAGTACTTC.

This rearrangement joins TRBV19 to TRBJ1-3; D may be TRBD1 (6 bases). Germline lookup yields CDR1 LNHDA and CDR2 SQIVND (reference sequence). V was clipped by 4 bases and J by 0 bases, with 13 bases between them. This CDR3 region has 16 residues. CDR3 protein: CASSKQGRNSGNTIYF. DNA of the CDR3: TGTGCCAGTAGTAAACAGGGTAGGAACTCTGGAAACACCATATATTTT.

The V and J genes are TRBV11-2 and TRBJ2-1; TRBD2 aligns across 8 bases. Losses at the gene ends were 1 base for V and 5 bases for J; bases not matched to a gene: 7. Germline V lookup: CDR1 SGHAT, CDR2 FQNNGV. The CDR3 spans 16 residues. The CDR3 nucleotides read TGTGCCAGCAGCTTAGTATCCGGGACTAGTCACAATGAGCAGTTCTTC. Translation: CASSLVSGTSHNEQFF.